This T cell receptor (beta chain) was sequenced during a study of T cell responses to AZD1222 COVID-19 vaccine. From germline, CDR1 is KGHSH and CDR2 LQKENI. Trimming left V 8 bases short and J 7 bases short, with 18 bases between. This CDR3 has 14 residues. TCRdb's table, derived via immunoSEQ multiplex PCR, lists solely in-frame clones and lacks some. The sample carries some 52,000 clones, 87% recorded once. This clone was observed a single time. V and J are TRBV18 and TRBJ2-1, with a possible D match to TRBD1 (5 bases). The source material was peripheral blood, sampled 28 days after the second AZD1222 dose. This clonotype originated in an adult who received the AZD1222 COVID-19 vaccine. The CDR3 sequence is CASHSQGLPNEQFF. CDR3 bases: TGTGCCAGCCATTCGCAGGGCCTGCCTAATGAGCAGTTCTTC. The full variable domain, rest sourced from reference TRBV18 and TRBJ2-1, is NAGVMQNPRHLVRRRGQEARLRCSPMKGHSHVYWYRQLPEEGLKFMVYLQKENIIDESGMPKERFSAEFPKEGPSILRIQQVVRGDSAAYFCASHSQGLPNEQFFGPGTRLTVL.